The source of this TCR beta chain is a study of blood T cell repertoires in COVID-19. Whole-study context: COVID-19 samples, acute and convalescent, were from the United States, Italy and Spain.

Germline assignment: CDR1 ENHRY and CDR2 SYGVKD. The J segment lost 3 bases and the V segment lost 3 bases, leaving 2 bases of the junction unmatched. The CDR3 spans 13 residues. Sequencing used immunoSEQ multiplex PCR; TCRdb keeps in-frame clones, though not all of them. The sample lists tens of thousands of clones, roughly 84% occurring once. Sequencing was done on a sample of peripheral blood. The clonotype was recovered from a human donor in a cohort sampled during active COVID-19. V is TRBV10-3 and J is TRBJ2-7; TRBD1 aligns across 7 bases. The CDR3 DNA reads as TGTGCCATCAGTGAACAGGGGTACTACGAGCAGTACTTC. Encoded protein: CAISEQGYYEQYF.